Each of the 7 T cell receptor beta chains below was sequenced from the same sample in a study of blood T cell repertoires in COVID-19. Only in-frame clones appear in the TCRdb table, and some are missing; sequencing was by immunoSEQ multiplex PCR. The table has 250,000 to 300,000 clones, more than 85% seen once; the top ten hold about 3.6%. The sample consisted of peripheral blood. Receptors were obtained from a man in his late teens or twenties with active or convalescent COVID-19.

In this sample, this clone turned up a few times. The CDR3 protein is CASSLAGGQSGNTIYF. The CDR3 DNA is TGTGCCAGCAGCCTAGCCGGGGGGCAGTCTGGAAACACCATATATTTT. The V call is TRBV4-2, the J call TRBJ1-3, with D perhaps matching TRBD1 (6 bases). The germline CDR1 and CDR2 sequences are LGHNA and YNFKEQ. The CDR3 has 16 amino acids. Trimming removed 4 bases from V and 1 base from J, with 14 bases in between.

The chain couples TRBV7-6 to TRBJ1-2; 10 positions agree with TRBD1. The CDR3 is 15 residues long. The ends lost 5 bases at V and 5 bases at J; junction bases unmatched: 8. CDR1 is SGHVS, CDR2 FNYEAQ, per germline. The CDR3 DNA sequence: TGTGCCAGCAGCCCGACCGGGGACAGGGGATATGGCTACACCTTC. Its protein is CASSPTGDRGYGYTF.

The rearrangement links TRBV2 to TRBJ2-7; 10 nucleotides align to TRBD1. The J segment lost 2 bases and the V segment lost 8 bases, leaving 6 bases of the junction unmatched. The CDR3 length is 14 residues. Germline V gene data show CDR1 as SNHLY and CDR2 as FYNNEI. DNA for the CDR3: TGTGCCAGCGATCCGGGACAGGGGCCCTACGAGCAGTACTTC. This sequence encodes CASDPGQGPYEQYF.

This clone was detected only once. This chain uses TRBV4-1 with TRBJ1-5, with 8 bases identical to TRBD1. The germline CDR1 and CDR2 sequences are MGHRA and YSYEKL. J was trimmed by 4 bases and V by 2 bases; bases with no gene match: 7. The CDR3 extends over 16 amino acids. The CDR3 loop reads CASSQPRTGRNQPQHF. DNA of the CDR3: TGCGCCAGCAGCCAACCTCGGACAGGGAGAAATCAGCCCCAGCATTTT.

This clone was seen once. The rearrangement joins TRBV5-4 to TRBJ2-5; 11 positions match TRBD2. V lost 4 bases, J lost 2 bases, and 4 bases stayed unmatched. CDR1 is SGHNT and CDR2 is YYREEE in the germline V gene (reference sequence). This CDR3 has 15 amino acids. The CDR3 DNA reads as TGTGCCAGCAGCGTCCGACTAGCGGGACAAGAGACCCAGTACTTC. Residues: CASSVRLAGQETQYF.

The chain has TRBV6-5 and TRBJ2-3; D gene uncertain. Germline lookup yields CDR1 MNHEY and CDR2 SVGAGI. The CDR3 totals 12 residues. V was clipped by 4 bases and J by 2 bases, with 4 bases between them. For the CDR3, the DNA is TGTGCCAGCAGTTCCCTCACAGATACGCAGTATTTT. Amino acids: CASSSLTDTQYF.

Comment on this clone: This sample includes further DNA sequences coding for the same CDR3. The chain is built from TRBV3-1 (or the pseudogene TRBV3-2) and TRBJ2-6; D may be TRBD2 (5 bases). This CDR3 has 14 residues. Trimming took 4 bases from V and 1 from J, leaving 5 bases between them. Germline V gene sequence: CDR1 LGHDT, CDR2 YNNKEL (reference sequence). CDR3 sequence: CASSLASGANVLTF. The CDR3 bases are TGTGCCAGCAGCCTAGCGTCTGGGGCCAACGTCCTGACTTTC.